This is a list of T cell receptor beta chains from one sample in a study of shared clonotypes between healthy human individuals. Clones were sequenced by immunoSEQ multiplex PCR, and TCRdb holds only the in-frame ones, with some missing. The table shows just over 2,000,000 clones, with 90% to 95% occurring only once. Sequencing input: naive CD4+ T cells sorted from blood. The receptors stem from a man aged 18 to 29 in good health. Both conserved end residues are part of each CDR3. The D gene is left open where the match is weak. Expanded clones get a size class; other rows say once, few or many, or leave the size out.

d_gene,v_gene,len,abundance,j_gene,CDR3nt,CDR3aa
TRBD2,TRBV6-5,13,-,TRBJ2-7,TGTGCCAGCAGTCAGGGACTAGCGCACGAGCAGTACTTC,CASSQGLAHEQYF
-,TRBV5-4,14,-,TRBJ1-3,TGTGCCAGCAGCTTTCAGGGATCCGGAAACACCATATATTTT,CASSFQGSGNTIYF
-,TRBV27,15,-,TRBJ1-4,TGTGCCAGCAGTTTAAGTCGGTGGACTAATGAAAAACTGTTTTTT,CASSLSRWTNEKLFF
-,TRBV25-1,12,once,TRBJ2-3,TGTGCCAGCCGACAGAGCACAGATACGCAGTATTTT,CASRQSTDTQYF
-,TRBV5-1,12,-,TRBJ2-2,TGCGCCAGCAGTTTTGCCTCCGGGGAGCTGTTTTTT,CASSFASGELFF
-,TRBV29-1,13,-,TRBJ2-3,TGCAGCGCGCTCGGGGGAGGCACAGATACGCAGTATTTT,CSALGGGTDTQYF
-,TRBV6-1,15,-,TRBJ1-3,TGTGCCAGCAGGACAGTTTCCCCCTCTGGAAACACCATATATTTT,CASRTVSPSGNTIYF
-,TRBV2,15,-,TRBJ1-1,TGTGCCAGCAGCCCCAAGAGGGCCCAGGACACTGAAGCTTTCTTT,CASSPKRAQDTEAFF
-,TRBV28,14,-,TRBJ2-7,TGTGCCAGCCGGACCTCCGGGATCTCCTACGAGCAGTACTTC,CASRTSGISYEQYF
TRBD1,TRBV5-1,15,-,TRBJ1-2,TGCGCCAGCAGCTTGGACAGACAGGGGGAGTACGGCTACACCTTC,CASSLDRQGEYGYTF
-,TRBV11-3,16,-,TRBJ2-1,TGTGCCAGCAGCAGAAAGGCAGGGGTGGATTACGATGAGCAGTTCTTC,CASSRKAGVDYDEQFF
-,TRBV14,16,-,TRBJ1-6,TGTGCCAGCAGCCAAGATGCACCGGGCAGGGTTTCACCCCTCCACTTT,CASSQDAPGRVSPLHF
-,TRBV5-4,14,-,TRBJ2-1,TGTGCCGGATCATTAGCCGGAACCTACAATGAGCAGTTCTTC,CAGSLAGTYNEQFF
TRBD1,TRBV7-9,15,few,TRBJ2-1,TGTGCCAGCAGTCTAGAGGGGACAGGCTACAATGAGCAGTTCTTC,CASSLEGTGYNEQFF
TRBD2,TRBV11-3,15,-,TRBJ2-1,TGTGCCAGCAGCTTAAGGCGGGGGGGCCGAAATGAGCAGTTCTTC,CASSLRRGGRNEQFF
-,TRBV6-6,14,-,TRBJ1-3,TGTGCCAGCAGCCTAGGGAACTCTGGAAACACCATATATTTT,CASSLGNSGNTIYF
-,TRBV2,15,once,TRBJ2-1,TGTGCCAGCAGTGCGAGACTTACCTCCTACAATGAGCAGTTCTTC,CASSARLTSYNEQFF
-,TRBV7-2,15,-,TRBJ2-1,TGTGCCAGCAGCTTTTACCAGGGCTCCTACAATGAGCAGTTCTTC,CASSFYQGSYNEQFF
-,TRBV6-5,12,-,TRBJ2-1,TGTGCCAGCAGCTCCCCCATTAGAGGGCAGTTCTTC,CASSSPIRGQFF
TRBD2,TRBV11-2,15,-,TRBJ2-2,TGTGCCACGGGGGGGTCTCGCTTAAACACCGGGGAGCTGTTTTTT,CATGGSRLNTGELFF
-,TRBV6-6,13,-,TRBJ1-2,TGTGCCAGCAGTGGCAGTACTAACTATGGCTACACCTTC,CASSGSTNYGYTF
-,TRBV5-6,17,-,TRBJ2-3,TGTGCCAGCAGCTTGGTGGGGGTGACTGGGGACACAGATACGCAGTATTTT,CASSLVGVTGDTDTQYF
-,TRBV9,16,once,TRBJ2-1,TGTGCCAGCAGCGTCGGCCTAGACGGGGTCTACAATGAGCAGTTCTTC,CASSVGLDGVYNEQFF
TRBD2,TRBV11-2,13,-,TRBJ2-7,TGTGCCAGCAGCTCGGGACTAGCTTACGAGCAGTACTTC,CASSSGLAYEQYF
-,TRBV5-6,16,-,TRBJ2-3,TGTGCCAGCAGCTTAAAGGGACTCCTACCGGCAGATACGCAGTATTTT,CASSLKGLLPADTQYF
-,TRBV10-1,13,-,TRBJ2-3,TGCGCCAGCGCCGCGGGCTCCGACCAGACGCAGTATTTT,CASAAGSDQTQYF
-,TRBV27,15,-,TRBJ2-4,TGTGCCAGCAGTCTTACGGGGATAACCAAAAACATTCAGTACTTC,CASSLTGITKNIQYF
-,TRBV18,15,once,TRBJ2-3,TGTGCCAGCTCACCAGTGAGGGGATTCACAGATACGCAGTATTTT,CASSPVRGFTDTQYF
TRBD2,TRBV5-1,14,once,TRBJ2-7,TGCGCCAGCAGCTTGACGGGACTAGCCTACGAGCAGTACTTC,CASSLTGLAYEQYF
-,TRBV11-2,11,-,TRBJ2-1,TGTGCCAGCAGCTCAATCAGTGAGCAGTTCTTC,CASSSISEQFF
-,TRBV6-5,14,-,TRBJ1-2,TGTGCCAGCAGACACTGGCCCCCCCGGTTTGGCTACACCTTC,CASRHWPPRFGYTF
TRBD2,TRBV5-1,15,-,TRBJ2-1,TGCGCCAGCAGCTTGGGTGCGGGAGGCTACAATGAGCAGTTCTTC,CASSLGAGGYNEQFF
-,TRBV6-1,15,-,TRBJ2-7,TGTGCCAGCAGTGAACAAACCCGAAGGACCTACGAGCAGTACTTC,CASSEQTRRTYEQYF
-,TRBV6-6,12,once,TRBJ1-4,TGTGCCAGTACGGCAGGGGATGAAAAACTGTTTTTT,CASTAGDEKLFF
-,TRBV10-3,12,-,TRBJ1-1,TGTGCCATCAGTGAGCGCTACACTGAAGCTTTCTTT,CAISERYTEAFF
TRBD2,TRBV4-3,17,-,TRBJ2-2,TGCGCCAGCAGCCAAGATAGACTAGCCGGAAACACCGGGGAGCTGTTTTTT,CASSQDRLAGNTGELFF
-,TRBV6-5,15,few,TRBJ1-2,TGTGCCAGCAGTCGGATAGAGGCAGGGTCCTATGGCTACACCTTC,CASSRIEAGSYGYTF
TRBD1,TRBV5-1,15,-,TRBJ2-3,TGCGCCAGCAGGGCGACAGGGCTGAGCACAGATACGCAGTATTTT,CASRATGLSTDTQYF
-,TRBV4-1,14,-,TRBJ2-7,TGCGCCAGCAGCCAAGATCAGGGAAGGGTCGAGCAGTACTTC,CASSQDQGRVEQYF
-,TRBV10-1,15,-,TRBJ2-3,TGCGCCAGCAGTGGGACACAAGGGCGCACAGATACGCAGTATTTT,CASSGTQGRTDTQYF